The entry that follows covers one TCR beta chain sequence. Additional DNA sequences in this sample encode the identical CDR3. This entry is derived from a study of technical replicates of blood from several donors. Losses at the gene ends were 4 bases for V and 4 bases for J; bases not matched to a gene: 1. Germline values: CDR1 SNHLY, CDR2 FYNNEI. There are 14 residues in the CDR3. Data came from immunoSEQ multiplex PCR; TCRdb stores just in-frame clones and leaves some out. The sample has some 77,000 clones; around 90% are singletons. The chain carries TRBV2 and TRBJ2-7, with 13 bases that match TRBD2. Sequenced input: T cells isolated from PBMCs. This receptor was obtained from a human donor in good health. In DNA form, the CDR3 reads TGTGCCAGCAGTGCACTAGCGGGAGGGTACGAGCAGTACTTC. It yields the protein CASSALAGGYEQYF.